Each of the 20 T cell receptor beta chains below was sequenced from the same sample in a study of preoperative IRX-2 immunotherapy in early breast cancer. The treatment denotes: preoperative locoregional IRX-2 cytokine immunotherapy. Sequenced by immunoSEQ multiplex PCR; TCRdb stores in-frame clones only, minus some. This sample carries some 35,000 clones, roughly four fifths of them seen once, and the ten largest clones take approximately 1.5%. The sample consisted of lymph node tissue, taken after IRX-2 immunotherapy. The receptor set was obtained from a human donor with breast cancer.

This clone is a singleton in its sample. At one end, the junction sequence differs from germline, possibly due to a read error. This chain connects TRBV7-4 to TRBJ1-5; no reliable D call. This CDR3 contains 13 residues. Germline CDR1 is SGHVT and CDR2 is SQSDAQ. The CDR3 DNA follows: TGTGCCAGAAGCTTGGCCAGGTGTCGGCCCCAGCATTTT. It encodes CARSLARCRPQHF.

V is TRBV19 and J is TRBJ1-1; D remains ambiguous. Germline CDR1 is LNHDA and CDR2 is SQIVND (reference sequence). V was pared by 6 bases and J by 2 bases, with 16 bases between. CDR3 size: 15 residues. The CDR3 nucleotides read TGTGCCAGTAGCTCCTCCCGGATAGGTAACACTGAAGCTTTCTTT. It encodes CASSSSRIGNTEAFF.

V is TRBV18 and J is TRBJ2-7, with 9 bases lining up with TRBD1. Trimming removed 6 bases from V and 5 bases from J; junction bases left unmatched: 5. The V gene's germline CDR1 is KGHSH and CDR2 LQKENI. The CDR3 is 13 amino acids. CDR3 residues: CASSHRGPDEQYF. DNA of the CDR3: TGTGCCAGCTCCCACAGGGGGCCAGACGAGCAGTACTTC.

This clone appeared a single time. The chain uses TRBV5-1 and TRBJ2-1, with no clear D. The CDR3 loop spans 16 amino acids. CDR1 and CDR2 from the germline V gene are SGHRS and YFSETQ. Trimming left V 3 bases short and J 0 bases short, with 13 bases between. DNA of the CDR3: TGCGCCAGCAGCTCCGGACGGGCCTCCTCCTACAATGAGCAGTTCTTC. Translation gives CASSSGRASSYNEQFF.

The genes are TRBV10-3 and TRBJ2-7; D might be TRBD1 (6 bases). The CDR3 sequence is 13 residues long. Germline V lookup: CDR1 ENHRY, CDR2 SYGVKD. The V gene lost 2 bases and the J gene lost 3 bases, with 8 bases spanning the gap. The CDR3 bases are TGTGCCATCAGTGAGCTGGACAGCTACGAGCAGTACTTC. Residues: CAISELDSYEQYF.

This clone was seen once. V and J are TRBV28 and TRBJ2-7; 10 bases align to TRBD1. CDR3 length: 15 residues. Trimming removed 5 bases from V and 3 bases from J; junction bases left unmatched: 7. Per germline, CDR1 MDHEN and CDR2 SYDVKM. The CDR3 spells CASSTTGTGVYEQYF. In DNA form, the CDR3 reads TGTGCCAGCAGTACGACCGGGACAGGGGTCTACGAGCAGTACTTC.

The count of this clone is one. This sequence joins TRBV6-8 and TRBJ2-7, with TRBD2 as a possible D gene (5 bases). Per the germline V gene, CDR1 is MNHGY and CDR2 is SAAAGT. CDR3 length: 17 residues. V lost 0 bases to trimming and J lost 4 bases, with 19 bases between them. CDR3: CASSYSPSGISSYEQYF. The CDR3 bases are TGTGCCAGCAGTTACTCGCCCAGCGGAATATCATCTTACGAGCAGTACTTC.

The gene calls are TRBV7-6 and TRBJ2-1; 9 bases fit TRBD2. V shed 5 bases, J shed 10 bases, and the junction held 12 bases outside the gene matches. CDR1 and CDR2 (germline): SGHVS, FNYEAQ. CDR3 length equals 15 residues. The CDR3 region is CASSLSGGPMGEQFF. Here the CDR3 DNA reads TGTGCCAGCAGCCTGAGCGGGGGGCCCATGGGGGAGCAGTTCTTC.

The chain links TRBV25-1 to TRBJ2-1, with 12 bases lining up with TRBD2. Per the germline V gene, CDR1 is MGHDK and CDR2 is SYGVNS. Germline trimming cut 6 bases from V and 8 bases from J; bases unmatched to any gene: 8. CDR3 length: 15 residues. The CDR3 sequence: CASSSSGGAGHEQFF. As DNA, the CDR3 is TGTGCCAGCAGCTCTAGCGGGGGGGCGGGCCATGAGCAGTTCTTC.

The chain is built from TRBV6-4 and TRBJ2-2; D gene unclear. The CDR3 sequence is 12 residues long. CDR1 and CDR2 from the germline V gene are MRHNA and SNTAGT. For the CDR3, the DNA is TGTGCGAATGGACCGAACACCGGGGAGCTGTTTTTT. Translated, it gives CANGPNTGELFF.

The chain joins TRBV5-1 to TRBJ2-7, with TRBD2 matching over 14 bases. The ends lost 4 bases at V and 0 bases at J; junction bases unmatched: 3. Germline values: CDR1 SGHRS, CDR2 YFSETQ. This CDR3 spans 16 amino acids. CDR3 DNA sequence: TGCGCCAGCAGCCCCGGGACTAGCGGGGGCTCCTACGAGCAGTACTTC. Translation: CASSPGTSGGSYEQYF.

The chain has TRBV30 and TRBJ1-1; 11 nucleotides line up with TRBD1. Unmatched junction bases numbered 8, after V lost 3 bases and J lost 11 bases. The germline CDR1 and CDR2 sequences are GTSNPN and SVGIG (reference sequence). CDR3 length: 13 amino acids. CDR3 coding DNA: TGTGCCTGGAGAAACTCGGACAGGGGGCTGGCTTTCTTT. Encoded protein: CAWRNSDRGLAFF.

The CDR3 region has the DNA TGTGCCAGCAGCTTGTTGGGGAGCACAGATACGCAGTATTTT. Its translation is CASSLLGSTDTQYF. The J gene is TRBJ2-3, the V gene TRBV11-1; D gene uncertain. The CDR3 covers 14 residues. Germline loops: CDR1 SGHAT, CDR2 FQDESV (reference sequence). The germline V and J ends were trimmed by 3 bases and 0 bases, with 7 bases remaining between them.

This clone came up once. The chain links TRBV30 to TRBJ1-2; TRBD1 aligns across 7 bases. V was pared by 0 bases and J by 4 bases, with 8 bases of the junction left unmatched. The CDR3 runs 15 residues. The germline CDR1 and CDR2 sequences are GTSNPN and SVGIG (reference sequence). The CDR3 is CAWSVRGLSPYGYTF. The CDR3 DNA sequence: TGTGCCTGGAGTGTAAGGGGGCTCTCCCCCTATGGCTACACCTTC.

The rearrangement joins TRBV7-6 to TRBJ1-5, with 8 bases lining up with TRBD1. Germline V gives CDR1 SGHVS, CDR2 FNYEAQ. The J segment lost 3 bases and the V segment lost 4 bases, leaving 8 bases of the junction unmatched. The CDR3 has 16 residues. The CDR3 nucleotides read TGTGCCAGCAGCTCAGACAGGGGATTACTCAATCAGCCCCAGCATTTT. This codes for CASSSDRGLLNQPQHF.

The chain is built from TRBV11-3 and TRBJ1-3; 9 bases line up with TRBD1. Germline assignment: CDR1 SGHNT and CDR2 YENEEA. V shed 1 base, J shed 4 bases, and the junction held 2 bases outside the gene matches. CDR3 length: 15 residues. The CDR3 loop reads CASSLVDRGGNTIYF. DNA of the CDR3: TGTGCCAGCAGCTTAGTTGACAGGGGGGGAAACACCATATATTTT.

V is TRBV15 and J is TRBJ2-7; 9 bases fit TRBD2. Germline V gene data show CDR1 as LNHNV and CDR2 as YYDKDF (reference sequence). This CDR3 is built from 16 residues. The junction had 6 bases not matched to a gene; V was cut back by 0 bases and J by 3 bases. The CDR3 loop reads CATSRDSGGRYYEQYF. The CDR3 DNA is TGTGCCACCAGCAGAGATAGCGGGGGAAGGTACTACGAGCAGTACTTC.

The chain couples TRBV11-3 to TRBJ1-1, with D unresolved. Germline loops: CDR1 SGHNT, CDR2 YENEEA. The V end lost 3 bases, the J end lost 3 bases, and 11 bases lay between the germline ends. The CDR3 is 14 residues long. The CDR3 loop is CASSLHASDTEAFF. The CDR3 bases are TGTGCCAGCAGCTTGCACGCCAGTGACACTGAAGCTTTCTTT.

The chain is built from TRBV28 and TRBJ1-1, with D uncertain. The CDR3 is 12 amino acids. V was cut by 5 bases and J by 7 bases, with 11 bases left in between. Germline V gene data show CDR1 as MDHEN and CDR2 as SYDVKM. The CDR3 reads CASSLNRGEAFF. DNA of the CDR3: TGTGCCAGCAGTCTAAATAGAGGTGAAGCTTTCTTT. The whole variable domain, remainder taken from reference TRBV28 and TRBJ1-1, is DVKVTQSSRYLVKRTGEKVFLECVQDMDHENMFWYRQDPGLGLRLIYFSYDVKMKEKGDIPEGYSVSREKKERFSLILESASTNQTSMYLCASSLNRGEAFFGQGTRLTVV.

This chain connects TRBV6-8 to TRBJ1-2; no firm D call. Germline values: CDR1 MNHGY, CDR2 SAAAGT. V was clipped by 6 bases and J by 3 bases, with 11 bases between them. This CDR3 is built from 13 residues. CDR3 protein: CASSSARDYGYTF. The CDR3 DNA reads as TGTGCCAGCAGCTCCGCGAGGGACTATGGCTACACCTTC.